This is a list of T cell receptor beta chains from one sample in a study of blood T cell repertoires in COVID-19. TCRdb's copy holds only in-frame clones and misses some; the assay was immunoSEQ multiplex PCR. The sample lists approximately 280,000 clones; approximately 85% were seen once. The sequencing sample was made of peripheral blood. The receptors were gathered from a man aged 50 to 59 with active or convalescent COVID-19. CDR3s include the opening cysteine and the closing phenylalanine or tryptophan. A D gene is named only where the DNA matches it firmly. Clone size, where shown, is once, few, many, or a class for clones that have expanded.

CDR3 | DNA | size | V | D | J
CASRGYSGQVQETQYF | TGTGCCAGCCGGGGTTATTCGGGACAGGTCCAAGAGACCCAGTACTTC | - | TRBV11-2 | TRBD1 | TRBJ2-5
CASSLVRGQSYEQYF | TGTGCCAGCAGCTTAGTCAGGGGCCAGTCCTACGAGCAGTACTTC | - | TRBV7-2 | - | TRBJ2-7
CASSQDGLNSPLHF | TGCGCCAGCAGCCAAGATGGCCTCAATTCACCCCTCCACTTT | - | TRBV4-1 | - | TRBJ1-6
CASSTRRGGSDTQYF | TGTGCCAGCAGCACCCGGAGGGGGGGCTCAGATACGCAGTATTTT | - | TRBV9 | - | TRBJ2-3
CASKEYSGTEGYQETQYF | TGTGCCAGCAAGGAGTATAGCGGGACCGAGGGGTACCAAGAGACCCAGTACTTC | - | TRBV27 | TRBD2 | TRBJ2-5
CASSLGRTGEAFF | TGTGCCAGCAGCTTAGGGCGTACGGGTGAAGCTTTCTTT | once | TRBV7-9 | - | TRBJ1-1
CASSLIPTGGLETQYF | TGCGCCAGCAGCTTGATCCCGACAGGGGGGCTGGAGACCCAGTACTTC | many | TRBV5-1 | TRBD1 | TRBJ2-5
CASSSSGAGYSYEQYF | TGCGCCAGCAGCTCCTCCGGGGCGGGGTACTCCTACGAGCAGTACTTC | - | TRBV5-1 | - | TRBJ2-7
CAWRKLARYNEQFF | TGTGCCTGGAGAAAACTAGCGCGGTACAATGAGCAGTTCTTC | - | TRBV30 | TRBD2 | TRBJ2-1
CASSLEGQGNQETQYF | TGTGCCAGCAGCTTAGAGGGACAGGGCAACCAAGAGACCCAGTACTTC | - | TRBV11-2 | TRBD1 | TRBJ2-5
CAITETGGGRDGYTF | TGTGCCATCACCGAGACAGGGGGGGGCAGGGATGGCTACACCTTC | - | TRBV10-3 | TRBD1 | TRBJ1-2
CASSSLVGEETQYF | TGTGCCAGCAGCTCCCTTGTGGGAGAAGAGACCCAGTACTTC | - | TRBV11-2 | - | TRBJ2-5
CSASPGNNQPQHF | TGCAGTGCAAGTCCAGGGAACAATCAGCCCCAGCATTTT | - | TRBV20-1 | - | TRBJ1-5
CASSFDSSTNEKLFF | TGTGCCAGCAGCTTTGACAGCTCAACTAATGAAAAACTGTTTTTT | - | TRBV5-5 | - | TRBJ1-4
CSVEKGSSMNTEAFF | TGCAGCGTTGAAAAGGGGTCCTCTATGAACACTGAAGCTTTCTTT | - | TRBV29-1 | - | TRBJ1-1
CASASGQNTEAFF | TGTGCCAGCGCCTCCGGACAGAACACTGAAGCTTTCTTT | - | TRBV18 | - | TRBJ1-1
CATYAGKEKLFF | TGTGCCACCTACGCAGGGAAGGAAAAACTGTTTTTT | - | TRBV28 | - | TRBJ1-4
CARENYPLYRGLNYGYTF | TGTGCCAGGGAGAACTACCCACTTTACAGGGGCCTAAACTATGGCTACACCTTC | once | TRBV27 | TRBD1 | TRBJ1-2
CASRNRGGGTGELFF | TGTGCCAGTAGGAACAGGGGGGGCGGCACCGGGGAGCTGTTTTTT | - | TRBV19 | - | TRBJ2-2
CASSDKWGGQAGELFF | TGTGCCAGCAGCGACAAGTGGGGGGGACAGGCCGGGGAGCTGTTTTTT | - | TRBV7-2 | - | TRBJ2-2
CASSFGGAAGKNTDTQYF | TGTGCCAGCAGTTTCGGGGGGGCGGCGGGAAAAAACACAGATACGCAGTATTTT | - | TRBV28 | TRBD2 | TRBJ2-3
CASSVQVTSSYNEQFF | TGTGCCAGCAGCGTCCAGGTTACTAGCTCCTACAATGAGCAGTTCTTC | once | TRBV9 | - | TRBJ2-1
CASSRLGGTEAFF | TGTGCCAGCAGCCGCTTGGGGGGCACTGAAGCTTTCTTT | - | TRBV3-1/TRBV3-2 | - | TRBJ1-1
CASSTGQGIDEQYF | TGTGCCAGCAGCACGGGACAGGGGATCGACGAGCAGTACTTC | - | TRBV5-5 | TRBD1 | TRBJ2-7
CASSQSGGGGDEQYF | TGCGCCAGCAGCCAATCAGGCGGGGGGGGCGACGAGCAGTACTTC | - | TRBV4-1 | TRBD2 | TRBJ2-7
CASRLPQPGLAVHEQYF | TGTGCAAGTCGCTTACCGCAACCTGGACTAGCGGTCCACGAGCAGTACTTC | - | TRBV12-2 | - | TRBJ2-7
CASKTDRIAYEQYF | TGTGCCAGCAAAACGGACAGAATTGCCTACGAGCAGTACTTC | - | TRBV2 | - | TRBJ2-7
CASRETSGNNEQFF | TGTGCCAGTAGGGAGACTAGCGGTAACAATGAGCAGTTCTTC | - | TRBV19 | TRBD2 | TRBJ2-1
CASSPRLAGSYNEQFF | TGTGCCAGCAGCCCGCGACTAGCCGGATCCTACAATGAGCAGTTCTTC | - | TRBV7-9 | TRBD2 | TRBJ2-1
CATSDPTSGDNNEQFF | TGTGCCACCAGTGACCCTACTAGCGGGGACAACAATGAGCAGTTCTTC | - | TRBV24-1 | TRBD2 | TRBJ2-1
CASKTTGLYGYTF | TGTGCCAGCAAAACGACAGGCCTCTATGGCTACACCTTC | - | TRBV6-5 | - | TRBJ1-2
CASSFRAGEATEAFF | TGTGCCAGCAGCTTTAGGGCAGGGGAAGCCACTGAAGCTTTCTTT | - | TRBV7-6 | - | TRBJ1-1
CASSVEVGLGHEQFF | TGTGCCAGCAGCGTAGAAGTGGGACTAGGCCATGAGCAGTTCTTC | - | TRBV9 | TRBD2 | TRBJ2-1
CAWSAAFFGNQPQHF | TGTGCCTGGAGCGCGGCTTTTTTTGGCAATCAGCCCCAGCATTTT | - | TRBV30 | - | TRBJ1-5
CASSRGQGTQYF | TGTGCCAGCAGCAGGGGTCAGGGTACGCAGTATTTT | - | TRBV25-1 | - | TRBJ2-3
CASSIASYTEAFF | TGTGCCAGTAGTATTGCCAGTTACACTGAAGCTTTCTTT | - | TRBV19 | - | TRBJ1-1
CASSIGLAGTTGELFF | TGTGCCAGTAGTATAGGACTAGCGGGAACCACCGGGGAGCTGTTTTTT | few | TRBV19 | TRBD2 | TRBJ2-2
CASSLLQGAETQYF | TGTGCCAGCAGCTTACTACAGGGGGCCGAGACCCAGTACTTC | - | TRBV7-9 | TRBD1 | TRBJ2-5
CASGLNPGNTIYF | TGTGCTAGTGGCCTAAACCCTGGAAACACCATATATTTT | - | TRBV12-5 | - | TRBJ1-3
CASSIPGQKYEQYF | TGTGCCAGCAGTATTCCGGGACAGAAATACGAGCAGTACTTC | few | TRBV2 | TRBD1 | TRBJ2-7
CASAGEGNNEQFF | TGTGCCAGCGCGGGAGAGGGTAACAATGAGCAGTTCTTC | - | TRBV7-9 | TRBD2 | TRBJ2-1
CSVRTVLRGYEQYF | TGCAGCGTGAGGACAGTCCTTCGGGGCTACGAGCAGTACTTC | - | TRBV29-1 | - | TRBJ2-7
CASSQPGLTEAFF | TGTGCCAGCAGCCAGCCGGGACTAACTGAAGCTTTCTTT | many | TRBV3-1/TRBV3-2 | - | TRBJ1-1
CASSQGRELSYNEQFF | TGCGCCAGCAGCCAAGGGCGGGAGCTCTCCTACAATGAGCAGTTCTTC | - | TRBV4-1 | TRBD2 | TRBJ2-1
CASGTDSGNTIYF | TGTGCCAGCGGGACAGACTCTGGAAACACCATATATTTT | - | TRBV2 | TRBD1 | TRBJ1-3
CASSLWHTTDTQYF | TGCGCCAGCAGCTTGTGGCATACCACAGATACGCAGTATTTT | - | TRBV5-1 | - | TRBJ2-3
CASSPSAGQRTSGSLTDTQYF | TGTGCCAGCTCACCAAGTGCGGGACAGAGGACTAGCGGGAGTCTCACAGATACGCAGTATTTT | - | TRBV18 | TRBD2 | TRBJ2-3
CASSEASSGPQETQYF | TGTGCCAGCAGTGAAGCATCGAGCGGGCCTCAAGAGACCCAGTACTTC | - | TRBV2 | - | TRBJ2-5
CASSLAGSYNEQFF | TGTGCCAGCAGCTTAGCGGGTTCATACAATGAGCAGTTCTTC | - | TRBV11-3 | - | TRBJ2-1
CASSQMTGESTEAFF | TGTGCCAGCTCACAAATGACAGGGGAGAGCACTGAAGCTTTCTTT | - | TRBV18 | TRBD1 | TRBJ1-1
CASSRLTGSNSYNEQFF | TGTGCCAGCAGCCGCTTAACCGGGAGCAACTCCTACAATGAGCAGTTCTTC | - | TRBV9 | - | TRBJ2-1
CARGQGATEAFF | TGTGCCAGGGGACAGGGGGCCACTGAAGCTTTCTTT | few | TRBV2 | TRBD1 | TRBJ1-1
CASSGIQGYDKNIQYF | TGTGCCAGCAGTGGGATACAGGGTTATGACAAAAACATTCAGTACTTC | - | TRBV6-1 | - | TRBJ2-4
CATSSRGAGGSRGAPYGYTF | TGTGCCACCAGCAGTAGGGGTGCAGGGGGCAGCCGAGGAGCCCCCTATGGCTACACCTTC | - | TRBV15 | TRBD1 | TRBJ1-2
CAISDWGQGRTEAFF | TGTGCCATCAGTGATTGGGGACAGGGGCGCACTGAAGCTTTCTTT | - | TRBV10-3 | TRBD1 | TRBJ1-1
CASSLRDTANYGYTF | TGTGCCAGTAGCCTCCGGGACACCGCGAACTATGGCTACACCTTC | once | TRBV19 | - | TRBJ1-2
CASSLEGINYEQYF | TGTGCCAGCAGCTTAGAGGGGATTAACTACGAGCAGTACTTC | - | TRBV7-9 | - | TRBJ2-7
CAWSIGGAGNQPQHF | TGTGCCTGGAGTATAGGGGGCGCGGGCAATCAGCCCCAGCATTTT | - | TRBV30 | TRBD1 | TRBJ1-5
CASSESLQRPFGHF | TGTGCCAGCAGTGAAAGTCTCCAGAGGCCCTTTGGCCACTTT | - | TRBV6-1 | - | TRBJ1-6
CASSVDSGRGNEQFF | TGCGCCAGCAGCGTGGATAGCGGGAGAGGTAATGAGCAGTTCTTC | - | TRBV5-1 | TRBD2 | TRBJ2-1